Following are 26 T cell receptor beta chains from one sample sequenced in a study of CD8 T cells in Susac syndrome (dated by TCRdb to between 2017 and 2020). Receptor amplification or capture employed the immunoSEQ multiplex PCR assay. RNA was extracted with the RNeasy kit and about 0.5 to 1 ug was reverse transcribed using random hexamers. Clones were called with MiXCR by TCRdb after fastp trimmed the public reads at Q25, and only in-frame beta chains were retained. Identical CDR3 protein sequences are pooled into one entry, listed with their most common genes and DNA. For this sample the table gives roughly 160,000 distinct CDR3 sequences, of which about 96% were detected only once. The top ten clonotypes cover around 0.12% of the sample. Sequencing was carried out using CD4+ T cells from PBMCs. The receptor set was obtained from a human donor with Susac syndrome.

V usage is TRBV15 and J usage is TRBJ2-1, with 12 positions matching TRBD1. Looked up from germline, CDR1 is LNHNV and CDR2 is YYDKDF (reference sequence). Germline trimming cut 1 base from V and 5 bases from J; bases unmatched to any gene: 0. CDR3 length: 15 residues. This CDR3 reads CATSRGDRGHNEQFF. CDR3 in DNA: TGTGCCACCAGCAGAGGGGACAGGGGGCACAATGAGCAGTTCTTC.

The chain is built from TRBV28 and TRBJ2-4, with D hard to call. The CDR3 runs to 15 residues. Germline-derived CDR1 and CDR2 are MDHEN and SYDVKM. V gave up 6 bases and J gave up 2 bases, with 14 bases separating them. In DNA, the CDR3 is TGTGCCAGCAGCCACGCAAGCGAACCCAAAAACATTCAGTACTTC. Encoded protein: CASSHASEPKNIQYF.

The rearrangement joins TRBV19 to TRBJ2-5, with no clear D. V dropped 3 bases and J dropped 5 bases, with 7 bases sitting between them. This CDR3 is built from 12 residues. Germline values: CDR1 LNHDA, CDR2 SQIVND (reference sequence). The CDR3 DNA is TGTGCCAGTAGTATCAATGCCGAGACCCAGTACTTC. The encoded protein is CASSINAETQYF.

This rearrangement joins TRBV7-2 to TRBJ2-5; possibly TRBD2 for D (6 bases). This CDR3 region has 14 residues. Deletions cut 5 bases from V and 3 bases from J, with 13 bases between. The germline V gene has CDR1 SGHTA and CDR2 FQGNSA. The CDR3 protein is CASSPPPGEETQYF. As DNA, the CDR3 is TGTGCCAGCAGCCCGCCCCCGGGGGAAGAGACCCAGTACTTC.

The V and J genes are TRBV5-4 and TRBJ2-5; no clear D. The germline CDR1 and CDR2 sequences are SGHNT and YYREEE (reference sequence). V was trimmed by 2 bases and J by 4 bases, leaving 12 bases between them. This CDR3 is 14 amino acids long. The CDR3 sequence: CASSLVSERETQYF. The CDR3 region has the DNA TGTGCCAGCAGCTTAGTGTCGGAGAGAGAGACCCAGTACTTC.

CDR3 amino acids: CASGQGYNSPLHF. The DNA for the CDR3 is TGTGCCAGCGGCCAGGGTTATAATTCACCCCTCCACTTT. This chain links TRBV7-2 with TRBJ1-6; D may be TRBD1 (5 bases). Germline assignment: CDR1 SGHTA and CDR2 FQGNSA. The CDR3 runs 13 residues. The V end lost 8 bases, the J end lost 4 bases, and 9 bases lay between the germline ends.

V is TRBV6-5 and J is TRBJ2-3; 9 bases are shared with TRBD1. Germline lookup yields CDR1 MNHEY and CDR2 SVGAGI. There are 15 residues in the CDR3. V shed 5 bases, J shed 4 bases, and the junction held 7 bases outside the gene matches. This CDR3 is CASSPGDRVADTQYF. In DNA form, the CDR3 reads TGTGCCAGCAGTCCCGGGGACAGGGTTGCAGATACGCAGTATTTT.

The chain recombines TRBV12-3 or TRBV12-4 with TRBJ2-7; a possible D gene is TRBD2 (6 bases). The V end was cut by 7 bases, the J end by 1 base, with 14 bases between. The CDR3 is 14 residues long. The CDR3 here is CASNPGTGSYEQYF. The CDR3 nucleotides read TGTGCCAGCAACCCCGGGACTGGGTCCTACGAGCAGTACTTC.

V usage is TRBV20-1 and J usage is TRBJ1-1; D is undetermined. Germline CDR1 DFQATT, CDR2 SNEGSKA (reference sequence). Trimming took 5 bases from V and 2 from J, leaving 6 bases between them. The CDR3 has 11 amino acids. CDR3: CSADTNTEAFF. CDR3 coding DNA: TGCAGTGCTGACACAAACACTGAAGCTTTCTTT.

The chain employs TRBV28 and TRBJ2-5; TRBD1 agrees at 7 bases. The J segment lost 7 bases and the V segment lost 7 bases, leaving 9 bases of the junction unmatched. Per germline, CDR1 MDHEN and CDR2 SYDVKM. The CDR3 is 13 residues long. CDR3 amino acids: CASTRQGGGTQYF. As DNA, the CDR3 is TGTGCCAGCACTCGACAGGGTGGGGGGACCCAGTACTTC.

The V gene is TRBV5-6, the J gene TRBJ1-2, with a tentative D call TRBD1 (5 bases). This CDR3 region has 13 residues. The germline V and J ends were trimmed by 4 bases and 8 bases, with 15 bases remaining between them. Looked up from germline, CDR1 is SGHDT and CDR2 is YYEEEE. DNA for the CDR3: TGTGCCAGCAGCCAGTTGACGGGGGACGGCTACACCTTC. It translates to CASSQLTGDGYTF.

This chain joins TRBV6-6 and TRBJ2-4; D remains ambiguous. The CDR3 runs 16 residues. The germline V and J ends were trimmed by 3 bases and 0 bases, with 12 bases remaining between them. Germline-derived CDR1 and CDR2 are MNHNY and SVGAGI (reference sequence). CDR3 bases: TGTGCCAGCAGTTATCTGGGTATCCTAGCCAAAAACATTCAGTACTTC. It translates to CASSYLGILAKNIQYF.

The J gene is TRBJ2-6, the V gene TRBV7-2; D perhaps matches TRBD1 (5 bases). The CDR3 spans 18 residues. V lost 1 base to trimming and J lost 0 bases, with 13 bases between them. Per germline, CDR1 SGHTA and CDR2 FQGNSA. CDR3 coding DNA: TGTGCCAGCAGCTTAGTCGCAGGGTTTAGCTCTGGGGCCAACGTCCTGACTTTC. Translated: CASSLVAGFSSGANVLTF.

V usage is TRBV2 and J usage is TRBJ2-7, with D unclear. This CDR3 contains 13 residues. The germline CDR1 and CDR2 sequences are SNHLY and FYNNEI. V was shortened by 4 bases and J by 4 bases, with 11 bases between the two germline ends. In DNA form, the CDR3 reads TGTGCCAGCAGTGGGGTATCCGGGTACGAGCAGTACTTC. This gives the protein CASSGVSGYEQYF.

This chain connects TRBV7-9 to TRBJ2-5, with no clear D. The CDR3 loop spans 11 amino acids. Per the germline V gene, CDR1 is SEHNR and CDR2 is FQNEAQ (reference sequence). The V end was cut by 7 bases, the J end by 5 bases, with 8 bases between. The CDR3 sequence is CASITRETQYF. As DNA, the CDR3 is TGTGCCAGCATCACCCGGGAGACCCAGTACTTC.

The chain uses TRBV24-1 and TRBJ2-1; 8 bases agree with TRBD2. The trim removed 11 bases at V and 4 bases at J, leaving 6 bases unmatched. The germline CDR1 and CDR2 sequences are KGHDR and SFDVKD. The CDR3 covers 13 residues. For the CDR3, the DNA is TGTGCCATCAGCGGGAGTGTTTACAATGAGCAGTTCTTC. This codes for CAISGSVYNEQFF.

V usage is TRBV30 and J usage is TRBJ2-1, with D perhaps TRBD1 (7 bases). The ends were cut back, 3 bases at V and 9 bases at J, with 18 bases in the middle. Germline assignment: CDR1 GTSNPN and CDR2 SVGIG (reference sequence). The CDR3 consists of 14 residues. CDR3 sequence reads: CAWRLRGAFAEQFF. DNA of the CDR3: TGTGCCTGGAGGCTCAGGGGGGCATTCGCTGAGCAGTTCTTC. The full variable domain, with the rest looked up from reference TRBV30 and TRBJ2-1, is SQTIHQWPATLVQPVGSPLSLECTVEGTSNPNLYWYRQAAGRGLQLLFYSVGIGQISSEVPQNLSASRPQDRQFILSSKKLLLSDSGFYLCAWRLRGAFAEQFFGPGTRLTVL.

The chain recombines TRBV2 with TRBJ2-2; D unresolved. Germline V CDR1 and CDR2: SNHLY, FYNNEI. V was cut by 6 bases and J by 6 bases, with 14 bases left in between. The CDR3 is 14 residues long. CDR3 coding DNA: TGTGCCAGCAGGGGAAGGGTGACGGCCGGGGAGCTGTTTTTT. Amino acid sequence: CASRGRVTAGELFF.

The rearrangement uses TRBV12-3 or TRBV12-4 and TRBJ1-3; TRBD1 matches 9 bases. This CDR3 comprises 15 residues. The V segment lost 4 bases and the J segment 3 bases; nucleotides outside the gene matches: 4. CDR3 in amino acids: CASSSTGGSGNTIYF. The CDR3 bases are TGTGCCAGCAGTTCCACAGGGGGCAGTGGAAACACCATATATTTT.

The chain uses TRBV7-3 and TRBJ2-6; TRBD2 aligns across 8 bases. The germline V gene encodes CDR1 SGHTA and CDR2 FQGTGA. This CDR3 contains 18 residues. Trimming at V came to 2 bases and at J to 1 base, leaving 7 bases not matched to a gene. CDR3 region: CASSLDGRAFSGANVLTF. DNA for the CDR3: TGTGCCAGCAGCTTAGACGGGAGGGCCTTTTCTGGGGCCAACGTCCTGACTTTC.

This chain joins TRBV24-1 and TRBJ2-1; the D is unclear. V lost 7 bases to trimming and J lost 4 bases, with 10 bases between them. In germline, CDR1 is KGHDR, CDR2 SFDVKD. The CDR3 totals 13 residues. DNA for the CDR3: TGTGCCACCAGGTCCGGCGAGTACAATGAGCAGTTCTTC. It encodes CATRSGEYNEQFF.

The chain recombines TRBV28 with TRBJ1-5, with D perhaps TRBD1 (5 bases). V was pared by 10 bases and J by 2 bases, with 21 bases between. CDR3 length equals 16 residues. CDR1 and CDR2 (germline): MDHEN, SYDVKM. The CDR3, as DNA: TGTGCCACCTCGAAAACACGACAGATTGGCAATCAGCCCCAGCATTTT. Its translation is CATSKTRQIGNQPQHF. Based on the CDR3 plus reference TRBV28 and TRBJ1-5, the full variable domain is DVKVTQSSRYLVKRTGEKVFLECVQDMDHENMFWYRQDPGLGLRLIYFSYDVKMKEKGDIPEGYSVSREKKERFSLILESASTNQTSMYLCATSKTRQIGNQPQHFGDGTRLSIL.

This sequence joins TRBV30 and TRBJ2-5; tentatively, D is TRBD2 (6 bases). The CDR3 loop spans 14 amino acids. CDR1 and CDR2 from the germline V gene are GTSNPN and SVGIG (reference sequence). V was pared by 1 base and J by 5 bases, with 14 bases between. CDR3 in amino acids: CAWSAWGVVETQYF. The CDR3 DNA is TGTGCCTGGAGTGCGTGGGGGGTGGTGGAGACCCAGTACTTC.

CDR3 in amino acids: CASSSYNTDTQYF. CDR3 DNA: TGTGCCAGCAGTTCATATAACACAGATACGCAGTATTTT. This chain uses TRBV27 with TRBJ2-3; D is undetermined. Germline CDR1 and CDR2: MNHEY and SMNVEV (reference sequence). This CDR3 region has 13 residues. The germline V and J ends were trimmed by 4 bases and 2 bases, with 7 bases remaining between them.

This clonotype was counted a single time. The V and J genes are TRBV7-9 and TRBJ2-1; TRBD2 matches 11 bases. Per the germline V gene, CDR1 is SEHNR and CDR2 is FQNEAQ (reference sequence). The CDR3 extends over 15 amino acids. V lost 10 bases to trimming and J lost 8 bases; unmatched junction nucleotides: 13. Here the CDR3 reads CATRPGLAAWDEQFF. CDR3 bases: TGTGCCACCAGACCGGGACTAGCGGCTTGGGATGAGCAGTTCTTC.

The J gene is TRBJ2-7, the V gene TRBV18, with TRBD1 matching 8 bases. CDR1 is KGHSH and CDR2 is LQKENI in the germline V gene. With V trimmed by 3 bases and J by 6 bases, 7 bases remained unmatched. There are 14 residues in the CDR3. CDR3 amino acids: CASSPGQAAFEQYV. CDR3 coding DNA: TGTGCCAGCTCACCGGGACAGGCCGCTTTCGAGCAGTACGTC.